One sample yielded the 21 T cell receptor beta chains listed below, sequenced in a study of naive CD8 T cells in extremely preterm neonates. Libraries were prepared by immunoSEQ multiplex PCR; TCRdb keeps only in-frame clonotypes and omits some of them. This table holds about 5,500 clones, about 97% found once. The specimen was naive CD8+ T cells from blood. These receptors were collected from a human donor in good health.

V gene TRBV9 combines with J gene TRBJ2-5; 9 nucleotides agree with TRBD1. V shed 5 bases, J shed 4 bases, and the junction held 6 bases outside the gene matches. The CDR3 extends over 14 amino acids. Germline V lookup: CDR1 SGDLS, CDR2 YYNGEE. This CDR3 is CASSTTGGAETQYF. For the CDR3, the DNA is TGTGCCAGCAGTACCACAGGGGGCGCAGAGACCCAGTACTTC.

This chain uses TRBV6-1 with TRBJ1-1, with D perhaps TRBD1 (5 bases). The CDR3 contains 14 residues. Germline CDR1 is MNHNS and CDR2 is SASEGT. This chain's CDR3 is CASGEGRVGTEAFF. Here the CDR3 DNA reads TGTGCGAGCGGTGAGGGCAGGGTTGGTACTGAAGCTTTCTTT.

The chain joins TRBV21-1 to TRBJ2-3; TRBD1, the D gene given by the table, was not confirmed from the DNA. TRBV21-1 is deemed a pseudogene. This CDR3 region has 18 residues. As DNA, the CDR3 is TGTGCCAGCAGCAAAGGCGGTCCGGGACAGGGGGCTTCAGATACGCAGTATTTT. Its translation: CASSKGGPGQGASDTQYF.

V gene TRBV5-1 combines with J gene TRBJ2-7, with TRBD1 as a possible D gene (8 bases). The germline V gene encodes CDR1 SGHRS and CDR2 YFSETQ. The CDR3 sequence is 15 residues long. V was pared by 4 bases and J by 5 bases, with 19 bases between. For the CDR3, the DNA is TGCGCCAGCAGCCCGGACAGGGAGGGACCTGACGAGCAGTACTTC. Its protein product is CASSPDREGPDEQYF.

The CDR3 reads CASSLRVSLNEKLFF. The CDR3 DNA reads TGTGCCAGCAGTCTCCGGGTTAGCCTTAATGAAAAACTGTTTTTT. The chain links TRBV6-5 to TRBJ1-4; D is undetermined. Germline CDR1 MNHEY, CDR2 SVGAGI. The germline V and J ends were trimmed by 5 bases and 4 bases, with 14 bases remaining between them. The CDR3 is 15 amino acids.

With regard to this clone: A junction boundary mismatches the germline segment, possibly from a read error. The V and J genes are TRBV5-3 and TRBJ1-2; D is uncertain. TRBV5-3 is an ORF; its function is uncertain. The CDR3 is 11 residues long. CDR3 nucleotides: TGTGCCAGAAGCTTGGTTCCTTACACCCTCTTC. Protein sequence: CARSLVPYTLF.

V and J are TRBV7-9 and TRBJ1-2; 8 nucleotides line up with TRBD1. Germline CDR1 and CDR2: SEHNR and FQNEAQ (reference sequence). V lost 4 bases to trimming and J lost 7 bases; unmatched junction nucleotides: 17. The CDR3 runs to 17 residues. CDR3 sequence reads: CASSSGTGEKGMGGYTF. The CDR3 DNA reads as TGTGCCAGCAGCTCCGGGACAGGCGAGAAGGGGATGGGTGGCTACACCTTC.

This clone has only one observation. The chain carries TRBV4-1 and TRBJ2-1; TRBD2 might be the D (6 bases). CDR1 and CDR2 from the germline V gene are MGHRA and YSYEKL. Trimming left V 3 bases short and J 10 bases short, with 16 bases between. The CDR3 length is 14 residues. CDR3 amino acids: CASSQERNSGEQFF. CDR3 in DNA: TGCGCCAGCAGCCAGGAAAGGAACAGCGGGGAGCAGTTCTTC.

The chain is built from TRBV2 and TRBJ1-2; D is possibly TRBD1 (5 bases). Trimming left V 9 bases short and J 4 bases short, with 18 bases between. This CDR3 has 14 amino acids. Per the germline V gene, CDR1 is SNHLY and CDR2 is FYNNEI. CDR3 nucleotides: TGTGCCAGGACTGGACTGGGACTAGTCTATGGCTACACCTTC. Encoded protein: CARTGLGLVYGYTF.

This chain joins TRBV7-2 and TRBJ1-1, with TRBD1 matching 8 bases. This CDR3 comprises 14 residues. Germline loops: CDR1 SGHTA, CDR2 FQGNSA. J gave up 2 bases and V 4 bases, and 3 bases lay outside the gene matches. CDR3 DNA sequence: TGTGCCAGCAGCTCGACAGGGGCCAACACTGAAGCTTTCTTT. Encoded protein: CASSSTGANTEAFF.

This chain joins TRBV27 and TRBJ2-2; TRBD2 aligns across 7 bases. V gave up 5 bases and J gave up 5 bases; unmatched junction bases: 5. Germline-derived CDR1 and CDR2 are MNHEY and SMNVEV (reference sequence). This CDR3 contains 14 residues. The CDR3 sequence is CASSQAGPTGELFF. The CDR3 region has the DNA TGTGCCAGCAGTCAAGCGGGGCCAACCGGGGAGCTGTTTTTT.

The chain recombines TRBV2 with TRBJ2-5; 7 bases are shared with TRBD1. The J call may not be correct, given that the DNA end is closer to TRBJ2-7. The CDR3 loop spans 14 amino acids. Looked up from germline, CDR1 is SNHLY and CDR2 is FYNNEI. The CDR3 region has the DNA TGTGCCAGCAGGGACAGGCCCCACTCCTACGAGCAGTACTTC. It yields the protein CASRDRPHSYEQYF.

The rearrangement uses TRBV7-2 and TRBJ2-4, with TRBD1 identical over 7 bases. The V gene's germline CDR1 is SGHTA and CDR2 FQGNSA. The junction had 9 bases not matched to a gene; V was cut back by 4 bases and J by 9 bases. The CDR3 is 14 residues long. The CDR3 spells CASSSTGMVPIQYF. CDR3 nucleotides: TGTGCCAGCAGCTCGACAGGGATGGTTCCCATTCAGTACTTC.

This clone was counted only a few times. CDR3 sequence reads: CASSQVVGGAYEQYF. DNA of the CDR3: TGCGCCAGCAGCCAAGTTGTGGGGGGTGCCTACGAGCAGTACTTC. The genes are TRBV4-3 and TRBJ2-7; TRBD2 is a possible D gene (6 bases). This CDR3 has 15 amino acids. V lost 1 base and J 2 bases, leaving 12 bases between the germline ends. Germline V gene sequence: CDR1 LGHNA, CDR2 YSLEER.

The chain joins TRBV9 to TRBJ2-7; D is perhaps TRBD1 (6 bases). Germline CDR1 reads SGDLS; CDR2 reads YYNGEE. This CDR3 contains 15 residues. V was clipped by 0 bases and J by 0 bases, with 10 bases between them. Written as DNA, the CDR3 is TGTGCCAGCAGCGTAGATGGGGGCGTCTCCTACGAGCAGTACTTC. Amino acid sequence: CASSVDGGVSYEQYF.

In its sample, this clone was seen once. J is TRBJ1-2 and V is TRBV10-3; 7 bases are a match to TRBD1. The J segment lost 10 bases and the V segment lost 7 bases, leaving 12 bases of the junction unmatched. The germline gives CDR1 ENHRY, CDR2 SYGVKD. This CDR3 contains 13 residues. The CDR3 region has the DNA TGTGCCATCAAAGGACAGGACTCCTATCTCTACACCTTC. Residues: CAIKGQDSYLYTF.

The chain links TRBV4-2 to TRBJ1-3, with 7 nucleotides matching TRBD1. Germline V lookup: CDR1 LGHNA, CDR2 YNFKEQ. Unmatched junction bases numbered 6, after V lost 3 bases and J lost 4 bases. This CDR3 comprises 15 residues. As DNA, the CDR3 is TGTGCCAGCAGCCAGTATACAGGGGCCGGAAACACCATATATTTT. This codes for CASSQYTGAGNTIYF.

The gene calls are TRBV9 and TRBJ1-1; D possibly corresponds to TRBD1 (6 bases). Germline V gene data show CDR1 as SGDLS and CDR2 as YYNGEE. The CDR3 is made up of 13 amino acids. Trimming took off 3 bases at V and 3 bases at J, with 9 bases between the two ends. The CDR3 here is CASSDRVDTEAFF. CDR3 sequence (DNA): TGTGCCAGCAGCGACAGGGTGGACACTGAAGCTTTCTTT.

V and J are TRBV5-1 and TRBJ2-3; 7 positions match TRBD2. Per the germline V gene, CDR1 is SGHRS and CDR2 is YFSETQ. This CDR3 region has 17 residues. Losses at the gene ends were 0 bases for V and 4 bases for J; bases not matched to a gene: 11. DNA of the CDR3: TGCGCCAGCAGCTTGGAAGCCCTCTATGGACTAGCAGATACGCAGTATTTT. Its protein is CASSLEALYGLADTQYF.

V and J are TRBV14 and TRBJ2-1; possibly TRBD2 for D (6 bases). CDR1 and CDR2 from the germline V gene are SGHDN and FVKESK. The V gene lost 0 bases and the J gene lost 10 bases, with 10 bases spanning the gap. The CDR3 is 13 residues long. The CDR3 DNA is TGTGCCAGCAGCCAAGATAGCCGGGGGGAGCAGTTCTTC. This gives the protein CASSQDSRGEQFF.

The chain couples TRBV21-1 to TRBJ2-3; the table's D call TRBD1 went unverified against the DNA. TRBV21-1 represents a pseudogene. CDR3 length equals 17 residues. The CDR3 spells CASSRPWDTFNTDTQYF. The CDR3 DNA reads TGTGCCAGCAGCCGCCCCTGGGACACATTTAACACAGATACGCAGTATTTT.